This T cell receptor (beta chain) derives from a study of cytomegalovirus exposure and HLA in healthy donors. Background on the study: In terms of ancestry, the Caucasian-associated cluster contained around four fifths of the approximately 380 genotyped donors.

Overall study results and limits: In a later analysis, donors in an Asian-associated ancestry cluster reportedly had fewer N-insertions in productive TCRs than the cohort mean. Testing in vitro showed a few CMV-associated chains specific for CMV antigens.

Regarding this clone: The antigen remains unidentified.

From germline, CDR1 is SGHNT and CDR2 YYREEE (reference sequence). V was cut by 0 bases and J by 11 bases, with 20 bases left in between. The CDR3 has 15 residues. Use of 60 Vbeta and 13 Jbeta primers characterized the PCR. Some clones are missing from TCRdb's copy, which holds only in-frame ones; the method was immunoSEQ multiplex PCR. The sample carries about 93,000 clones, roughly 79% recorded once. The rearrangement joins TRBV5-4 to TRBJ1-2, with D perhaps TRBD1 (6 bases). What was sequenced was PBMCs. This sequence was found in a man aged 25-45 years in good health and CMV-seronegative. The CDR3 protein is CASSLDDRNSPAYTF. The CDR3 DNA reads TGTGCCAGCAGCTTGGATGACAGGAATTCACCCGCATACACCTTC.